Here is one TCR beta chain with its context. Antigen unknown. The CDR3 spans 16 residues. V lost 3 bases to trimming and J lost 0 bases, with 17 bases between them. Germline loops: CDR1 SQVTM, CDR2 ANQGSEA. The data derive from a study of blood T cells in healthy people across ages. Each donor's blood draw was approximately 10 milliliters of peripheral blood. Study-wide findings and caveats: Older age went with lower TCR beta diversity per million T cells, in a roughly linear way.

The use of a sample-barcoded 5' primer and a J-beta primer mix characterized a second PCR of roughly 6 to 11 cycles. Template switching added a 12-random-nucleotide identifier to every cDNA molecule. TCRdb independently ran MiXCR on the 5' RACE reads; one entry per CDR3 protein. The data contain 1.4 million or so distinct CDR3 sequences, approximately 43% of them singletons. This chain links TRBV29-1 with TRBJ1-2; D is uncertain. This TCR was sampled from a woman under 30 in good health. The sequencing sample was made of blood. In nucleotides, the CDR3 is TGCAGCGTTGATGGGATCGGGGTCTCCTCTAACTATGGCTACACCTTC. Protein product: CSVDGIGVSSNYGYTF.